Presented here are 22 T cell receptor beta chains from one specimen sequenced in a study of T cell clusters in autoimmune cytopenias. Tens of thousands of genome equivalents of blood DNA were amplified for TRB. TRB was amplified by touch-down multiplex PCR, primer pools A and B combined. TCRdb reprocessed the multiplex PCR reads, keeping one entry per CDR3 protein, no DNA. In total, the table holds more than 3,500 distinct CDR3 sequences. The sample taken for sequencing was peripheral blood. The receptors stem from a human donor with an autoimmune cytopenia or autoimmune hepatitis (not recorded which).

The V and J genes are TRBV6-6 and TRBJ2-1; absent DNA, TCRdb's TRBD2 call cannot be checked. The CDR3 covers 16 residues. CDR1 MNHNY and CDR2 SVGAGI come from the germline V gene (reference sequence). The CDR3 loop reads CASSPIAGGPYNEQFF.

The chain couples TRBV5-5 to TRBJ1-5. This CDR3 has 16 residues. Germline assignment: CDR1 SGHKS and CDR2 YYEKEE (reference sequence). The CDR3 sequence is CASSLEGQWSNQPQHF.

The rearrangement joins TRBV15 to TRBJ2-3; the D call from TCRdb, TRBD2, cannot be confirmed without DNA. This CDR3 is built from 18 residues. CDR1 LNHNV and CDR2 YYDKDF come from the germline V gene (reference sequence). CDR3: CATRTTSGDYSSTDTQYF.

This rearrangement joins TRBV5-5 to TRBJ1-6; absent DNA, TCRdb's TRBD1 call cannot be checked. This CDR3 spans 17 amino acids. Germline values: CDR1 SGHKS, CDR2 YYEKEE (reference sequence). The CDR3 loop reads CASSLRQDFSYNSPLHF.

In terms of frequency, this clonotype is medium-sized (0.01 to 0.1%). This chain's CDR3 is CASTPGRVGYTF. The chain is built from TRBV19 and TRBJ1-2; checking the TCRdb D call of TRBD1 is not possible without DNA. CDR1 is LNHDA and CDR2 is SQIVND in the germline V gene (reference sequence). This CDR3 is 12 amino acids long.

CDR3 residues: CATSTGTNTGELFF. The chain has TRBV15 and TRBJ2-2. The length of the CDR3 is 14 residues. The germline V gene encodes CDR1 LNHNV and CDR2 YYDKDF (reference sequence).

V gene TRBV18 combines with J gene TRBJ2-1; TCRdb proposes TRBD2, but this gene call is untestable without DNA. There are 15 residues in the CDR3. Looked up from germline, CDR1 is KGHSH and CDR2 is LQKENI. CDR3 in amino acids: CASSPVSGSTSEQFF.

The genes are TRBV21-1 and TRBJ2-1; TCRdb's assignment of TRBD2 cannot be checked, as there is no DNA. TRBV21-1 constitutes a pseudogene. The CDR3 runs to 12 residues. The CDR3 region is CASSKAKSEQFF.

This CDR3 reads CATSRVAGVSPYREQFF. The chain joins TRBV15 to TRBJ2-1; TCRdb calls TRBD2, which cannot be checked without DNA. The CDR3 is made up of 17 amino acids. Germline CDR1 and CDR2: LNHNV and YYDKDF (reference sequence).

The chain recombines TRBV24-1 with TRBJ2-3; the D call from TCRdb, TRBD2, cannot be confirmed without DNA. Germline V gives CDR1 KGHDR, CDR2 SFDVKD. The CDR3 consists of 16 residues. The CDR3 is CATSTRLAGDVDTQYF.

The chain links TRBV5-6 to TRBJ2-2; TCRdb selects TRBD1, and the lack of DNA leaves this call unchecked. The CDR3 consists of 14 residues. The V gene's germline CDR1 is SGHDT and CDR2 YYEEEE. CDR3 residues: CASSTDSYTGELFF.

The CDR3: CASSRRGPTSYNEQFF. The chain couples TRBV6-5 to TRBJ2-1; the D call from TCRdb, TRBD1, cannot be confirmed without DNA. Germline CDR1 reads MNHEY; CDR2 reads SVGAGI. There are 16 residues in the CDR3.

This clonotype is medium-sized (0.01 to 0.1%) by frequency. The CDR3 sequence: CASSLGTSSYEQYF. The gene calls are TRBV12-3 or TRBV12-4 and TRBJ2-7; the D gene TCRdb calls, TRBD1, cannot be checked with no DNA. There are 14 residues in the CDR3.

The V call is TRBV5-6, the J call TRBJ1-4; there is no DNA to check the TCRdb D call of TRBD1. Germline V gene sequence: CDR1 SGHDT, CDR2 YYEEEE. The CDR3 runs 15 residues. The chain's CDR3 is CASSFQDSTNEKLFF.

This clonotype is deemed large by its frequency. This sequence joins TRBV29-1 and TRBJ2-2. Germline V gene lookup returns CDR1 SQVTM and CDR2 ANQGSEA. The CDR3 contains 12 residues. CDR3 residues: CSVLRNTGELFF.

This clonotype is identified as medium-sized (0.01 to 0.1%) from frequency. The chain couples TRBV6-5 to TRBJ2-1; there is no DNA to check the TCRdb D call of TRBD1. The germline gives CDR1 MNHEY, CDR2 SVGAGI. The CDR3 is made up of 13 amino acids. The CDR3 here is CASSYAGYNEQFF.

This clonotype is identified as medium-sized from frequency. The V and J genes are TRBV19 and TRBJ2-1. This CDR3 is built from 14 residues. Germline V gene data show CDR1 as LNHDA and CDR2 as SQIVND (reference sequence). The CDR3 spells CASSITVRSNEQFF.

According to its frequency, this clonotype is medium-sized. CDR3 loop: CASGQTQETQYF. The V gene is TRBV30, the J gene TRBJ2-5; the D call from TCRdb, TRBD1, cannot be confirmed without DNA. This CDR3 comprises 12 residues. Germline assignment: CDR1 GTSNPN and CDR2 SVGIG (reference sequence). The full variable domain, completed using reference TRBV30 and TRBJ2-5, is SQTIHQWPATLVQPVGSPLSLECTVEGTSNPNLYWYRQAAGRGLQLLFYSVGIGQISSEVPQNLSASRPQDRQFILSSKKLLLSDSGFYLCASGQTQETQYFGPGTRLLVL.

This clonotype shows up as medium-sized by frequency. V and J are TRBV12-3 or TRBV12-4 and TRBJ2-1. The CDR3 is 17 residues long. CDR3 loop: CASSWTWPESSYNEQFF.

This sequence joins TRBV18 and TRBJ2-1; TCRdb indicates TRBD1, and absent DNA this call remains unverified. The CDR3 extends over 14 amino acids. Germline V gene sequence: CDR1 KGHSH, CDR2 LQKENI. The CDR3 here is CASSPSTGDNEQFF.

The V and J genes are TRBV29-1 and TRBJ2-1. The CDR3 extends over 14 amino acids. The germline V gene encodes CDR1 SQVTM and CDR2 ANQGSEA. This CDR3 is CSVEVGLAYNEQFF.

The chain's CDR3 is CASSSRLPHETQYF. The chain joins TRBV12-3 or TRBV12-4 to TRBJ2-5; as DNA is missing, the TRBD2 call by TCRdb cannot be tested. This CDR3 has 14 amino acids.